Each of the 14 T cell receptor beta chains below was sequenced from the same sample in a study of blood T cells in healthy people across ages. Combining a sample-barcoded 5' primer with a J-beta primer mix, a second PCR ran for roughly 6 to 11 cycles. A single record per CDR3 protein comes from TCRdb applying MiXCR to the 5' RACE reads. The table has around 1.5 million distinct CDR3 sequences, roughly 32% seen once. Sequenced sample: blood. The origin of the receptors is a young woman in good health.

This clonotype was seen a few times. The rearrangement links TRBV20-1 to TRBJ2-1; 10 bases align to TRBD2. CDR1 is DFQATT, CDR2 SNEGSKA, per germline (reference sequence). CDR3 length: 17 amino acids. V shed 0 bases, J shed 3 bases, and the junction held 8 bases outside the gene matches. CDR3 region: CSARDEVAGGYYNEQFF. CDR3 nucleotide sequence: TGCAGTGCTAGAGATGAGGTAGCGGGGGGCTACTACAATGAGCAGTTCTTC.

This clonotype was counted only a few times. The J gene is TRBJ1-1, the V gene TRBV13; 9 bases are shared with TRBD1. V dropped 4 bases and J dropped 6; count of bases not matched to a gene: 12. This CDR3 comprises 16 residues. Germline loops: CDR1 PRHDT, CDR2 FYEKMQ (reference sequence). CDR3 nucleotide sequence: TGTGCCAGCAGCTCAACCGACAGGGGGGAGCTCGCTGAAGCTTTCTTT. It specifies CASSSTDRGELAEAFF. The full variable domain, with the rest looked up from reference TRBV13 and TRBJ1-1, is AAGVIQSPRHLIKEKRETATLKCYPIPRHDTVYWYQQGPGQDPQFLISFYEKMQSDKGSIPDRFSAQQFSDYHSELNMSSLELGDSALYFCASSSTDRGELAEAFFGQGTRLTVV.

This clonotype was seen a few times. The CDR3 coding sequence is TGTGCCACCAGCAGCCTACGACCCCCCTCGTCGAACACCGGGGAGCTGTTTTTT. Its protein is CATSSLRPPSSNTGELFF. V gene TRBV15 combines with J gene TRBJ2-2; D remains ambiguous. Germline values: CDR1 LNHNV, CDR2 YYDKDF (reference sequence). The CDR3 spans 18 residues. V was clipped by 3 bases and J by 0 bases, with 17 bases between them.

V usage is TRBV27 and J usage is TRBJ2-6; 7 bases map to TRBD1. The junction had 13 bases not matched to a gene; V was cut back by 5 bases and J by 0 bases. The CDR3 covers 19 residues. Germline CDR1 is MNHEY and CDR2 is SMNVEV (reference sequence). The CDR3, as DNA: TGTGCCAGCAGTCCCTACCCGGGGACAGACCCCTCTGGGGCCAACGTCCTGACTTTC. Translating it yields CASSPYPGTDPSGANVLTF.

The CDR3 protein is CASFLRGGGAWNTEAFF. The DNA of the CDR3 is TGTGCCAGTTTTCTTAGAGGGGGGGGCGCTTGGAACACTGAAGCTTTCTTT. The chain uses TRBV6-1 and TRBJ1-1, with D possibly matching TRBD1 (6 bases). Germline CDR1 is MNHNS and CDR2 is SASEGT. V was trimmed by 9 bases and J by 1 base, leaving 24 bases between them. The CDR3 length is 17 residues.

The chain uses TRBV25-1 and TRBJ1-4; D is ambiguous. Germline CDR1 MGHDK, CDR2 SYGVNS. The CDR3 spans 15 residues. V was shortened by 6 bases and J by 4 bases, with 15 bases between the two germline ends. CDR3: CASRAPGRSNEKLFF. The CDR3 bases are TGTGCCAGCAGGGCCCCAGGACGGAGTAATGAAAAACTGTTTTTT.

This clonotype was seen only a few times. The genes are TRBV27 and TRBJ2-7; the match to TRBD2 covers 9 bases. Germline-derived CDR1 and CDR2 are MNHEY and SMNVEV (reference sequence). V was pared by 5 bases and J by 3 bases, with 11 bases of the junction left unmatched. The CDR3 sequence is 16 residues long. CDR3 in amino acids: CASSPWTSEFYYEQYF. The CDR3 DNA is TGTGCCAGCAGTCCTTGGACTAGCGAGTTCTACTACGAGCAGTACTTC.

The chain joins TRBV11-3 to TRBJ2-5; weak D call: TRBD1 (5 bases). The CDR3 is 12 amino acids. Trimming stripped 5 bases from V and 6 bases from J, with 10 bases between. The V gene's germline CDR1 is SGHNT and CDR2 YENEEA. The CDR3 nucleotides read TGTGCCAGCAGCAGTGACAGACAGACCCAGTACTTC. Translating it yields CASSSDRQTQYF. Looking up the rest from reference TRBV11-3 and TRBJ2-5 gives the full variable domain: EAGVVQSPRYKIIEKKQPVAFWCNPISGHNTLYWYLQNLGQGPELLIRYENEEAVDDSQLPKDRFSAERLKGVDSTLKIQPAELGDSAVYLCASSSDRQTQYFGPGTRLLVL.

The rearrangement links TRBV25-1 to TRBJ1-4; the D gene is possibly TRBD1 (5 bases). The CDR3 is 14 residues long. Germline lookup yields CDR1 MGHDK and CDR2 SYGVNS. V lost 6 bases and J 8 bases, leaving 16 bases between the germline ends. The CDR3 sequence is CASRQTGGREKLFF. CDR3 in DNA: TGTGCCAGCAGGCAAACGGGGGGGAGAGAAAAACTGTTTTTT.

The genes are TRBV7-6 and TRBJ2-7; possible D gene TRBD2, 7 bases. Looked up from germline, CDR1 is SGHVS and CDR2 is FNYEAQ. V dropped 3 bases and J dropped 4 bases, with 19 bases sitting between them. This CDR3 spans 16 amino acids. CDR3 in amino acids: CASSFARGAKGYEQYF. CDR3 sequence (DNA): TGTGCCAGCAGCTTCGCCCGGGGGGCAAAAGGATACGAGCAGTACTTC.

This clonotype was recorded a few times. The chain couples TRBV15 to TRBJ2-3; D unresolved. Germline V gene lookup returns CDR1 LNHNV and CDR2 YYDKDF (reference sequence). The V end was cut by 5 bases, the J end by 6 bases, with 12 bases between. The CDR3 has 13 residues. CDR3: CATSDRAPDTQYF. CDR3 bases: TGTGCCACCAGCGATCGGGCTCCGGATACGCAGTATTTT.

A single count supports this clonotype. This rearrangement joins TRBV3-1 to TRBJ2-4; D may be TRBD1 or TRBD2 (5 bases each). TRBJ2-7 matches the DNA end more closely, so the J call is doubtful. The CDR3 contains 16 residues. Per germline, CDR1 LGHDT and CDR2 YNNKEL (reference sequence). CDR3 amino acids: CASSQNLGDRGYEQYF. The CDR3 nucleotides are TGTGCCAGCAGCCAAAATCTAGGGGATCGGGGCTACGAGCAGTACTTC.

The CDR3 here is CASSSPGGANIQYF. Written as DNA, the CDR3 is TGTGCCAGCAGCTCCCCAGGGGGCGCGAACATTCAGTACTTC. The chain employs TRBV7-2 and TRBJ2-4, with TRBD1 matching 8 bases. This CDR3 spans 14 amino acids. V lost 4 bases, J lost 7 bases, and 6 bases stayed unmatched. Germline CDR1 is SGHTA and CDR2 is FQGNSA.

This clonotype was recorded a few times. In DNA form, the CDR3 reads TGTGCCAGCAGCTCGGCGGGACCGGATACGCAGTATTTT. It translates to CASSSAGPDTQYF. This chain connects TRBV7-3 to TRBJ2-3, with D maybe TRBD2 (6 bases). V lost 4 bases, J lost 6 bases, and 11 bases lay in between. Germline V gene data show CDR1 as SGHTA and CDR2 as FQGTGA. The CDR3 has 13 amino acids.